These 30 T cell receptor beta chains were sequenced from one sample in a study of shared clonotypes between healthy human individuals. CD8 cells regarded as naive lacked CD45RO, were positively chosen for CCR7, and omitted terminally differentiated effector memory CD45RA+ cells. The assay was immunoSEQ multiplex PCR, and TCRdb's table has in-frame clones only and misses some. The data show around 2,000,000 clones, roughly 91% seen once. The sample comprised naive CD8+ T cells from PBMCs. These receptors were obtained from a man between 18 and 35 years old in good health. Some clones in this sample may be carry-over from other donors' samples.

This chain uses TRBV11-2 with TRBJ2-1; 8 bases fit TRBD2. The CDR3 runs to 15 residues. Unmatched junction bases numbered 6, after V lost 1 base and J lost 7 bases. Looked up from germline, CDR1 is SGHAT and CDR2 is FQNNGV. DNA of the CDR3: TGTGCCAGCAGCTTAGTATTAGCGGGAAGGAATGAGCAGTTCTTC. Translating gives CASSLVLAGRNEQFF.

Remarks on this clone: Other nucleotide sequences from this sample produce the same CDR3. The rearrangement uses TRBV9 and TRBJ2-7; perhaps TRBD1 as D (6 bases). Germline assignment: CDR1 SGDLS and CDR2 YYNGEE. V was clipped by 0 bases and J by 4 bases, with 11 bases between them. The CDR3 length is 14 residues. CDR3 amino acids: CASSVGQGRYEQYF. CDR3 DNA: TGTGCCAGCAGCGTAGGGCAGGGGAGATACGAGCAGTACTTC.

The rearrangement joins TRBV4-2 to TRBJ2-7; TRBD1 aligns across 9 bases. The CDR3 has 18 residues. After removal of 2 bases from V and 5 bases from J, the junction contained 16 bases not matched to a gene. Germline assignment: CDR1 LGHNA and CDR2 YNFKEQ. CDR3 region: CASSQFPPGGQGFHEQYF. The CDR3 nucleotides are TGTGCCAGCAGCCAATTCCCCCCCGGTGGACAGGGGTTCCACGAGCAGTACTTC.

The CDR3 spells CASSQSREGPNTDTQYF. The CDR3 DNA reads as TGCGCCAGCAGCCAATCGAGGGAGGGCCCCAACACAGATACGCAGTATTTT. J is TRBJ2-3 and V is TRBV4-1; 7 bases map to TRBD2. Germline loops: CDR1 MGHRA, CDR2 YSYEKL. The trim removed 2 bases at V and 2 bases at J, leaving 10 bases unmatched. The CDR3 consists of 17 residues.

V is TRBV7-9 and J is TRBJ2-7; D is unclear. The CDR3 has 13 residues. V was pared by 5 bases and J by 5 bases, with 13 bases between. Germline V lookup: CDR1 SEHNR, CDR2 FQNEAQ (reference sequence). The CDR3 region has the DNA TGTGCCAGCAGCATCTCATGGGCGGACGAGCAGTACTTC. This sequence encodes CASSISWADEQYF. The full variable domain, completed using reference TRBV7-9 and TRBJ2-7, is DTGVSQNPRHKITKRGQNVTFRCDPISEHNRLYWYRQTLGQGPEFLTYFQNEAQLEKSRLLSDRFSAERPKGSFSTLEIQRTEQGDSAMYLCASSISWADEQYFGPGTRLTVT.

A remark on this clone: Other DNA sequences in this sample translate to the same CDR3. The rearrangement joins TRBV7-6 to TRBJ2-1, with TRBD2 matching over 11 bases. Germline assignment: CDR1 SGHVS and CDR2 FNYEAQ. This CDR3 is built from 15 residues. V lost 1 base to trimming and J lost 6 bases; unmatched junction nucleotides: 2. CDR3 nucleotide sequence: TGTGCCAGCAGCTTAGGTAGCGGGAGGGCCAATGAGCAGTTCTTC. It encodes CASSLGSGRANEQFF.

The chain joins TRBV29-1 to TRBJ2-1, with a possible D match to TRBD2 (5 bases). The length of the CDR3 is 14 residues. Germline CDR1 SQVTM, CDR2 ANQGSEA. The V end was cut by 0 bases, the J end by 0 bases, with 6 bases between. CDR3 nucleotide sequence: TGCAGCGTTGAAGATACTAGCTCCTACAATGAGCAGTTCTTC. It translates to CSVEDTSSYNEQFF.

CDR3 coding DNA: TGTGCCAGCAGCACCCGGGCTGGGTTCTTCCGCTACGAGCAGTACTTC. Translating it yields CASSTRAGFFRYEQYF. The V call is TRBV5-8, the J call TRBJ2-7, with D unresolved. The ends were cut back, 4 bases at V and 3 bases at J, with 20 bases in the middle. This CDR3 contains 16 residues. Germline assignment: CDR1 SGHTS and CDR2 YDEGEE.

This CDR3 is CASRQDRGHPGHEQFF. DNA of the CDR3: TGTGCCAGCAGACAGGACAGGGGACACCCCGGACATGAGCAGTTCTTC. The chain uses TRBV6-6 and TRBJ2-1; 9 nucleotides line up with TRBD1. Germline V gives CDR1 MNHNY, CDR2 SVGAGI (reference sequence). The CDR3 totals 16 residues. V shed 6 bases, J shed 8 bases, and the junction held 14 bases outside the gene matches.

The rearrangement links TRBV7-2 to TRBJ2-3; D could derive from TRBD1 or TRBD2 (5 bases each). The CDR3 is 18 amino acids. V dropped 0 bases and J dropped 6 bases, with 22 bases sitting between them. Germline V gene lookup returns CDR1 SGHTA and CDR2 FQGNSA. The CDR3 sequence is CASSLAAREGMGIDTQYF. In nucleotides, the CDR3 is TGTGCCAGCAGCTTAGCAGCTAGAGAGGGGATGGGGATTGATACGCAGTATTTT.

The J gene is TRBJ1-5, the V gene TRBV6-4, with 7 bases that match TRBD1. Germline loops: CDR1 MRHNA, CDR2 SNTAGT. J lost 1 base, V lost 0 bases, and 12 bases had no gene match. The CDR3 sequence is 19 residues long. In nucleotides, the CDR3 is TGTGCCAGCAGTGACTCGACCCCCGACAGGGCTGAGAGCAATCAGCCCCAGCATTTT. Translation: CASSDSTPDRAESNQPQHF.

This chain joins TRBV7-9 and TRBJ2-1, with D perhaps matching TRBD2 (6 bases). Germline CDR1 is SEHNR and CDR2 is FQNEAQ (reference sequence). The CDR3 has 15 amino acids. V was shortened by 5 bases and J by 4 bases, with 15 bases between the two germline ends. CDR3 bases: TGTGCCAGCAGCGACCGGGACTGGCAATACAATGAGCAGTTCTTC. This sequence encodes CASSDRDWQYNEQFF.

A single count supports this clone. The chain recombines TRBV28 with TRBJ2-2, with unresolved D. With 3 bases removed from V and 7 bases from J, the gap between germline ends came to 6 bases. The CDR3 loop spans 12 amino acids. Germline V lookup: CDR1 MDHEN, CDR2 SYDVKM. In nucleotides, the CDR3 is TGTGCCAGCAGTTTTCAAATCGGGGAGCTGTTTTTT. Amino acid sequence: CASSFQIGELFF.

This chain connects TRBV13 to TRBJ2-6, with D perhaps TRBD1 or TRBD2 (5 bases each). With 5 bases removed from V and 0 bases from J, the gap between germline ends came to 11 bases. The CDR3 spans 16 residues. Germline V CDR1 and CDR2: PRHDT, FYEKMQ (reference sequence). The DNA of the CDR3 is TGTGCCAGCAGCCCGGGACGTTACTCTGGGGCCAACGTCCTGACTTTC. It is translated as CASSPGRYSGANVLTF.

CDR3 residues: CASSLSVSRAGGPRETQYF. Here the CDR3 DNA reads TGTGCCAGCAGTTTATCAGTCTCTCGGGCGGGAGGGCCCAGGGAGACCCAGTACTTC. The chain recombines TRBV28 with TRBJ2-5, with 9 positions matching TRBD2. The junction had 17 bases not matched to a gene; V was cut back by 1 base and J by 5 bases. Germline-derived CDR1 and CDR2 are MDHEN and SYDVKM. This CDR3 is 19 amino acids long. The variable domain in full, completed from reference TRBV28 and TRBJ2-5, reads DVKVTQSSRYLVKRTGEKVFLECVQDMDHENMFWYRQDPGLGLRLIYFSYDVKMKEKGDIPEGYSVSREKKERFSLILESASTNQTSMYLCASSLSVSRAGGPRETQYFGPGTRLLVL.

V and J are TRBV5-1 and TRBJ2-1, with no clear D. Trimming took off 4 bases at V and 8 bases at J, with 13 bases between the two ends. This CDR3 has 13 amino acids. Germline assignment: CDR1 SGHRS and CDR2 YFSETQ. The CDR3 here is CASSTGAIDEQFF. The CDR3 DNA reads TGCGCCAGCAGCACGGGTGCCATCGATGAGCAGTTCTTC.

The chain has TRBV6-1 and TRBJ2-3, with TRBD1 matching 7 bases. The V gene end was trimmed by 6 bases and the J gene end by 6 bases; junction bases not matched to a gene: 12. The length of the CDR3 is 15 residues. Germline loops: CDR1 MNHNS, CDR2 SASEGT. This CDR3 reads CASRPRGRPMDTQYF. The DNA for the CDR3 is TGTGCCAGCAGGCCAAGGGGGCGCCCTATGGATACGCAGTATTTT.

This sequence joins TRBV14 and TRBJ2-7; D is uncertain. The CDR3 has 13 residues. V lost 1 base and J 5 bases, leaving 9 bases between the germline ends. The germline V gene has CDR1 SGHDN and CDR2 FVKESK. CDR3: CASSQGSSDEQYF. DNA of the CDR3: TGTGCCAGCAGCCAAGGGAGCTCGGACGAGCAGTACTTC.

V is TRBV30 and J is TRBJ2-7; D could derive from TRBD1 or TRBD2 (5 bases each). The CDR3 length is 14 residues. Germline V gene sequence: CDR1 GTSNPN, CDR2 SVGIG (reference sequence). Deletions cut 0 bases from V and 5 bases from J, with 14 bases between. CDR3 DNA sequence: TGTGCCTGGAGTGTAGGGGCGGGTTTAAACGAGCAGTACTTC. It encodes CAWSVGAGLNEQYF.

CDR3 nucleotides: TGCGCCAGCAGTTGGACAGGGGTGAATGAGCAGTTCTTC. As protein: CASSWTGVNEQFF. The chain recombines TRBV10-2 with TRBJ2-1, with 9 bases that match TRBD1. Unmatched junction bases numbered 3, after V lost 5 bases and J lost 7 bases. The germline gives CDR1 WSHSY, CDR2 SAAADI. The length of the CDR3 is 13 residues.

The rearrangement uses TRBV4-1 and TRBJ1-5, with a tentative D call TRBD1 (5 bases). V was clipped by 0 bases and J by 7 bases, with 13 bases between them. The CDR3 is 15 residues long. In germline, CDR1 is MGHRA, CDR2 YSYEKL. For the CDR3, the DNA is TGCGCCAGCAGCCAAGACCCGGGACGAAAGCAGCCCCAGCATTTT. Amino acid sequence: CASSQDPGRKQPQHF.

This clone was recorded only once. V and J are TRBV28 and TRBJ1-1; 7 bases are a match to TRBD1. Looked up from germline, CDR1 is MDHEN and CDR2 is SYDVKM. CDR3 length: 13 amino acids. The V gene end was trimmed by 3 bases and the J gene end by 6 bases; junction bases not matched to a gene: 4. This CDR3 reads CASSFGQAPEAFF. The CDR3 DNA reads as TGTGCCAGCAGTTTTGGACAGGCCCCTGAAGCTTTCTTT.

V is TRBV9 and J is TRBJ1-3; D may be TRBD1 (5 bases). Trimming shortened V by 2 bases and J by 8 bases, and 23 bases separated the two germline ends. The CDR3 is 17 amino acids. Per germline, CDR1 SGDLS and CDR2 YYNGEE. In DNA, the CDR3 is TGTGCCAGCAGCGTGAACCCGGGGCAGGCCTTTGATGACACCATATATTTT. It is translated as CASSVNPGQAFDDTIYF.

As to this clone: Other DNA sequences in this sample translate to the same CDR3. This chain uses TRBV9 with TRBJ2-2; the match to TRBD2 covers 12 bases. V trimming: 1 base; J trimming: 4 bases; junction bases outside the gene matches: 2. This CDR3 comprises 16 residues. Germline loops: CDR1 SGDLS, CDR2 YYNGEE. The CDR3 DNA reads TGTGCCAGCAGCGTACTAGCGGGAGGGGGCACCGGGGAGCTGTTTTTT. As protein: CASSVLAGGGTGELFF. The whole variable domain, remainder taken from reference TRBV9 and TRBJ2-2, is DSGVTQTPKHLITATGQRVTLRCSPRSGDLSVYWYQQSLDQGLQFLIQYYNGEERAKGNILERFSAQQFPDLHSELNLSSLELGDSALYFCASSVLAGGGTGELFFGEGSRLTVL.

The V call is TRBV27, the J call TRBJ1-4; a possible D gene is TRBD1 (5 bases). The CDR3 has 15 amino acids. Germline V gene lookup returns CDR1 MNHEY and CDR2 SMNVEV (reference sequence). V shed 5 bases and J shed 6 bases, with 16 bases lying between them. The CDR3 region is CASSPQGLRHEKLFF. The CDR3, as DNA: TGTGCCAGCAGTCCTCAGGGATTGAGGCATGAAAAACTGTTTTTT.

The V call is TRBV4-3, the J call TRBJ2-2; D might be TRBD2 (5 bases). V lost 4 bases to trimming and J lost 5 bases, with 8 bases between them. CDR3 length: 13 amino acids. Germline V gene sequence: CDR1 LGHNA, CDR2 YSLEER. The CDR3 region is CASSPSGTGELFF. The CDR3 DNA reads as TGCGCCAGCAGCCCCTCGGGGACCGGGGAGCTGTTTTTT.

A remark on this clone: In the same sample, other DNA sequences code for this CDR3. The chain employs TRBV9 and TRBJ2-7, with D perhaps matching TRBD1 (6 bases). V was cut by 3 bases and J by 4 bases, with 8 bases left in between. CDR1 is SGDLS, CDR2 YYNGEE, per germline. The CDR3 runs 12 residues. In nucleotides, the CDR3 is TGTGCCAGCAGCGCCCAGGGGTACGAGCAGTACTTC. It encodes CASSAQGYEQYF.

Only a few counts were recorded for this clone. Other DNA sequences within the sample encode an identical CDR3. J is TRBJ1-5 and V is TRBV27; D not certain. This CDR3 is 12 amino acids long. The germline V and J ends were trimmed by 4 bases and 3 bases, with 4 bases remaining between them. Germline V gene data show CDR1 as MNHEY and CDR2 as SMNVEV (reference sequence). CDR3 coding DNA: TGTGCCAGCAGTTCCTTCAATCAGCCCCAGCATTTT. Translating gives CASSSFNQPQHF.

The chain couples TRBV9 to TRBJ2-7, with 7 nucleotides matching TRBD1. The CDR3 has 15 residues. The germline V gene has CDR1 SGDLS and CDR2 YYNGEE. Trimming removed 4 bases from V and 6 bases from J; junction bases left unmatched: 13. The CDR3 reads CASSLGTVAGFEQYF. The CDR3 DNA is TGTGCCAGCAGCTTGGGGACAGTAGCTGGGTTCGAGCAGTACTTC.

The rearrangement uses TRBV4-2 and TRBJ2-1, with 12 nucleotides matching TRBD2. CDR1 and CDR2 (germline): LGHNA, YNFKEQ. This CDR3 has 14 residues. V was clipped by 3 bases and J by 9 bases; unmatched bases: 3. The CDR3 DNA reads as TGTGCCAGCAGCCAGGGGACTAGCGGGTCTGAGCAGTTCTTC. As protein: CASSQGTSGSEQFF.